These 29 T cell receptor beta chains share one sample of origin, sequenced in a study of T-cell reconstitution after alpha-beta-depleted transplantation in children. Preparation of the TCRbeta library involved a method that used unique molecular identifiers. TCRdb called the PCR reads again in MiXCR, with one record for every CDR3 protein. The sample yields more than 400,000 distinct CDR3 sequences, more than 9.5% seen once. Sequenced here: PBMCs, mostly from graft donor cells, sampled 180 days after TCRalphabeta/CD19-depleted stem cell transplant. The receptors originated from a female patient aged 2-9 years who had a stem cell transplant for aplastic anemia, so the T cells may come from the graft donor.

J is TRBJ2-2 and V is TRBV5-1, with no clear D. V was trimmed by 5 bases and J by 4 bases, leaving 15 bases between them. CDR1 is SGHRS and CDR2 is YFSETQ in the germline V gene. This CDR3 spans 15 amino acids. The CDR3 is CASRGPLMGTGELFF. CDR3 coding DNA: TGCGCCAGCAGAGGCCCGTTGATGGGCACCGGGGAGCTGTTTTTT.

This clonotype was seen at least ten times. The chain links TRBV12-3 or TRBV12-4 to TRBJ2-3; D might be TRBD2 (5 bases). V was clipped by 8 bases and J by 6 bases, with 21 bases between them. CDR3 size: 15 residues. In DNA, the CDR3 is TGTGCCAGCCATCCCCCCACGCCCACGGGGGATACGCAGTATTTT. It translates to CASHPPTPTGDTQYF.

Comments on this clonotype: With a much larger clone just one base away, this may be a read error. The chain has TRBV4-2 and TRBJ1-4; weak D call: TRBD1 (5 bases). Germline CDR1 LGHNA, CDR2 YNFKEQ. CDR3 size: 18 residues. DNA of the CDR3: TGTGACAGCAGCCAATCTAGACAGACGCTTGCAACTAATGAAAAACTGTTTTTT. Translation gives CDSSQSRQTLATNEKLFF.

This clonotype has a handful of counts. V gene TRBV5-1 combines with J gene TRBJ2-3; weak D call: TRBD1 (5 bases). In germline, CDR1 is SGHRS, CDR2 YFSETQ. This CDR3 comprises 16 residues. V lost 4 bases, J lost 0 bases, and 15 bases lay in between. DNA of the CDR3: TGCGCCAGCAGCGGAGACAGCCAGCTGAGCACAGATACGCAGTATTTT. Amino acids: CASSGDSQLSTDTQYF.

The CDR3 DNA follows: TGCAGTGCTAGAGGCCTTAGAGGGGATTCACCCCTCCACTTT. This codes for CSARGLRGDSPLHF. The chain recombines TRBV20-1 with TRBJ1-6, with D perhaps TRBD1 (5 bases). Germline lookup yields CDR1 DFQATT and CDR2 SNEGSKA (reference sequence). The CDR3 loop spans 14 amino acids. The ends were cut back, 1 base at V and 8 bases at J, with 12 bases in the middle.

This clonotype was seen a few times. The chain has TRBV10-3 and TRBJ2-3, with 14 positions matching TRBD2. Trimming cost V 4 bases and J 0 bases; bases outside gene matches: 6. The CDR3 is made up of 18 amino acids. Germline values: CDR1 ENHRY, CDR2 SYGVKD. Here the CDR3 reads CAISGGLAGGASTDTQYF. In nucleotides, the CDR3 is TGTGCCATCAGTGGAGGACTAGCGGGAGGCGCTAGCACAGATACGCAGTATTTT.

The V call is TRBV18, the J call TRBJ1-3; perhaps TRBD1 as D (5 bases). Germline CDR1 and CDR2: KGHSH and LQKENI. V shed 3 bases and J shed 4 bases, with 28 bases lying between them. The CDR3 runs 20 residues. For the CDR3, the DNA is TGTGCCAGCTCACCCCTCGAGCTGGCAGGGTGGAAACGTAGAGGAAACACCATATATTTT. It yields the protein CASSPLELAGWKRRGNTIYF.

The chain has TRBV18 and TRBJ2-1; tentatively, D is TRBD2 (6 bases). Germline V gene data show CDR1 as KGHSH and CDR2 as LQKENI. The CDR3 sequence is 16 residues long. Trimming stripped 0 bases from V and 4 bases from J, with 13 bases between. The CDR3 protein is CASSPPEGRPYNEQFF. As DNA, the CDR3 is TGTGCCAGCTCACCACCGGAGGGCCGTCCTTACAATGAGCAGTTCTTC.

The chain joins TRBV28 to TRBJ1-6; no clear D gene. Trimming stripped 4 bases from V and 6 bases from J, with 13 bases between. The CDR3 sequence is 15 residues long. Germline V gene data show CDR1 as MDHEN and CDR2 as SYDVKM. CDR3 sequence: CASSSRRALNSPLHF. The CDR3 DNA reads TGTGCCAGCAGTTCCCGTCGGGCTCTTAATTCACCCCTCCACTTT.

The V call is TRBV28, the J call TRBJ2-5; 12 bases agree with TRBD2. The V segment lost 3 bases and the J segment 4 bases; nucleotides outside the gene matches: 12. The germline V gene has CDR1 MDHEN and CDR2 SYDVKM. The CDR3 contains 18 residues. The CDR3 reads CASSLLRATSGSGETQYF. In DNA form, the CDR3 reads TGTGCCAGCAGTTTGCTTCGGGCGACTAGCGGGAGTGGAGAGACCCAGTACTTC.

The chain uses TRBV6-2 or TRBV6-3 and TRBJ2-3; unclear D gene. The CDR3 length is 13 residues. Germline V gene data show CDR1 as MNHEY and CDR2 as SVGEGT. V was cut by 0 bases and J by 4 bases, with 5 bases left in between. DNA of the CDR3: TGTGCCAGCAGTTACTCCCCCCCAGATACGCAGTATTTT. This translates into CASSYSPPDTQYF.

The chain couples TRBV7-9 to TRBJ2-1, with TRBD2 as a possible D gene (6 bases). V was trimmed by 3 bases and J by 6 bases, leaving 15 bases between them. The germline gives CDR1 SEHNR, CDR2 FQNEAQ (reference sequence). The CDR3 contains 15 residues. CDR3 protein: CASSFGGSLPNEQFF. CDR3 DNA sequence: TGTGCCAGCAGCTTCGGAGGGTCTCTACCCAATGAGCAGTTCTTC.

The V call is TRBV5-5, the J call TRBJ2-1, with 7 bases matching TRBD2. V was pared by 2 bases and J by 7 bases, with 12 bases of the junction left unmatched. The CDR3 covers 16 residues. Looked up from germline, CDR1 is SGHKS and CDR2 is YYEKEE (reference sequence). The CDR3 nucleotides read TGTGCCAGCAGCTTTTCCTTCGGGACTACCCGGAATGAGCAGTTCTTC. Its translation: CASSFSFGTTRNEQFF.

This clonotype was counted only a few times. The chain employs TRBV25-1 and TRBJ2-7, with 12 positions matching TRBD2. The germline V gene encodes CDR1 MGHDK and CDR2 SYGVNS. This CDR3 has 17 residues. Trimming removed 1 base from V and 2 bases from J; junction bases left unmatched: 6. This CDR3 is CASSEFSLAGGPYEQYF. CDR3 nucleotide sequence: TGTGCCAGCAGTGAATTCAGCCTAGCGGGAGGGCCCTACGAGCAGTACTTC.

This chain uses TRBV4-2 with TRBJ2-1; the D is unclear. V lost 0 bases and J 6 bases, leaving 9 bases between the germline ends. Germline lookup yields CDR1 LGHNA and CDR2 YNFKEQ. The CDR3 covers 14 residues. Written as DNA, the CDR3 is TGTGCCAGCAGCCAAGAGGTTAGGCTCAATGAGCAGTTCTTC. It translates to CASSQEVRLNEQFF.

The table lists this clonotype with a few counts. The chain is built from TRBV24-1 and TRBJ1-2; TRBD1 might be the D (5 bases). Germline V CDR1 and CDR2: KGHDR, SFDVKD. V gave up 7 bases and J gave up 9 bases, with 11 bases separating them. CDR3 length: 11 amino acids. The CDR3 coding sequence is TGTGCCACCAGCGCAGGGATAAGCTACACCTTC. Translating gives CATSAGISYTF.

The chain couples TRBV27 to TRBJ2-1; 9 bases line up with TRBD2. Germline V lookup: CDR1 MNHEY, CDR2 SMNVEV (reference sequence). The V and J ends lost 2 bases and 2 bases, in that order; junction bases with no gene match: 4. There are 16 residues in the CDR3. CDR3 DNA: TGTGCCAGCAGTTTACGTAGCGGGAGAACCTACAATGAGCAGTTCTTC. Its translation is CASSLRSGRTYNEQFF.

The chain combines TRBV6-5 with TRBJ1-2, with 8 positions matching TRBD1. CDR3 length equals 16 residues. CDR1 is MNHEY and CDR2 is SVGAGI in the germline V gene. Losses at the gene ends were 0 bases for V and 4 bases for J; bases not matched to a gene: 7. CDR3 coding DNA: TGTGCCAGCAGTTACTCCCACAGGGGGACCGGCTATGGCTACACCTTC. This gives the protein CASSYSHRGTGYGYTF.

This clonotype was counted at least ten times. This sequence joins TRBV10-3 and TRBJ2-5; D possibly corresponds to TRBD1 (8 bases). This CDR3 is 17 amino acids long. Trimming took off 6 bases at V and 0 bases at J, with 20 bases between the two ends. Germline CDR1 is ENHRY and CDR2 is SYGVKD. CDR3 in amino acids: CAIRAGAGRGHQETQYF. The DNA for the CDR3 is TGTGCCATCAGGGCGGGAGCCGGCAGGGGGCACCAAGAGACCCAGTACTTC.

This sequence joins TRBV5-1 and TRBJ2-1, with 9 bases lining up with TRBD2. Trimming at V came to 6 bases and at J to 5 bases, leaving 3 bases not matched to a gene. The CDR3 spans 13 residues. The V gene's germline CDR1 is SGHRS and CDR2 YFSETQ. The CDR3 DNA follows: TGCGCCAGCATGGGACTAGCCAACAATGAGCAGTTCTTC. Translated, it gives CASMGLANNEQFF.

CDR3 bases: TGTGCCAGCAAGCGGGAGGGCCGAACCGGGGAGCTGTTTTTT. It specifies CASKREGRTGELFF. This chain joins TRBV7-8 and TRBJ2-2; 10 nucleotides align to TRBD2. V shed 7 bases and J 5 bases; nucleotides not matched to a gene: 4. The CDR3 loop spans 14 amino acids. Per germline, CDR1 SGHVS and CDR2 FQNEAQ.

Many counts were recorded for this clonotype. In DNA, the CDR3 is TGCAGTGCTACCGAAAGCTCCTATAATTCACCCCTCCACTTT. Encoded protein: CSATESSYNSPLHF. The chain has TRBV20-1 and TRBJ1-6; D remains unclear. The germline gives CDR1 DFQATT, CDR2 SNEGSKA (reference sequence). This CDR3 has 14 amino acids. V was pared by 4 bases and J by 0 bases, with 7 bases between.

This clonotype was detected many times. This CDR3 reads CASSWGVAETGLYEQYV. The CDR3 nucleotides read TGTGCCAGCAGTTGGGGGGTAGCGGAGACTGGATTGTACGAGCAGTACGTC. The chain combines TRBV6-2 or TRBV6-3 with TRBJ2-7; perhaps TRBD2 as D (6 bases). Trimming cost V 4 bases and J 4 bases, with 23 bases left between them. This CDR3 spans 17 amino acids. Germline V gives CDR1 MNHEY, CDR2 SVGEGT.

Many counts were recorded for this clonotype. DNA of the CDR3: TGTGCCAGCATGGGGACTAGCGGGAACTACGAGCAGTACTTC. It specifies CASMGTSGNYEQYF. This chain connects TRBV7-2 to TRBJ2-7; 13 nucleotides agree with TRBD2. CDR1 and CDR2 from the germline V gene are SGHTA and FQGNSA. The trim removed 7 bases at V and 3 bases at J, leaving 3 bases unmatched. The CDR3 extends over 14 amino acids.

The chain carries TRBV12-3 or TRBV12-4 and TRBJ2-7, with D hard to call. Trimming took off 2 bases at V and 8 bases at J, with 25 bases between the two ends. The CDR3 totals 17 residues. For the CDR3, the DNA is TGTGCCAGCAGTTTAAACGGCGCTCCGGGTCCCGGTATTAAGCAGTACTTC. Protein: CASSLNGAPGPGIKQYF.

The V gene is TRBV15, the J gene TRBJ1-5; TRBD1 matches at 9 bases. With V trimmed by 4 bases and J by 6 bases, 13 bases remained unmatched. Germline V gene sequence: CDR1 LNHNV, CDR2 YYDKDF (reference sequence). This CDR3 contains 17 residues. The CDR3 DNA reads TGTGCCACCAGCACTATATACCCGGGACAGGGAGGTCAGCCCCAGCATTTT. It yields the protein CATSTIYPGQGGQPQHF. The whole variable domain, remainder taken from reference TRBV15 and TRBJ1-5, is DAMVIQNPRYQVTQFGKPVTLSCSQTLNHNVMYWYQQKSSQAPKLLFHYYDKDFNNEADTPDNFQSRRPNTSFCFLDIRSPGLGDTAMYLCATSTIYPGQGGQPQHFGDGTRLSIL.

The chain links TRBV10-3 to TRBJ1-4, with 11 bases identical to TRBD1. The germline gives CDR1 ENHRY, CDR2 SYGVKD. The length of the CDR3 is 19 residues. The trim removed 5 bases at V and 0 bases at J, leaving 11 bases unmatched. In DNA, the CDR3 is TGTGCCATCAGTTTCCGGGACAGGGGGATCGGGCCAACTAATGAAAAACTGTTTTTT. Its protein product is CAISFRDRGIGPTNEKLFF.

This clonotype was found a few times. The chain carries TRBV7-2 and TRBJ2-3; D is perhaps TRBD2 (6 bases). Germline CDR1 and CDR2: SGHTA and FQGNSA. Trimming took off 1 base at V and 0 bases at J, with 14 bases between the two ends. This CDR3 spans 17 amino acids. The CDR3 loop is CASSLVPGVTSTDTQYF. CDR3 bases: TGTGCCAGCAGCTTAGTTCCGGGAGTAACTAGCACAGATACGCAGTATTTT.

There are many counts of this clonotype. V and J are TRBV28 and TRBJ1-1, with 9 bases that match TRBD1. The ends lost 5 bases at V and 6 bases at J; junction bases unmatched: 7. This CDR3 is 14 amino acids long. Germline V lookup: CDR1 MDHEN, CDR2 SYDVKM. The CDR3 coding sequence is TGTGCCAGCAGTCCCCCGGGACAGGGAGCTGAAGCTTTCTTT. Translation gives CASSPPGQGAEAFF.